Following are 7 T cell receptor beta chains from one sample sequenced in a study of patients and donors after allogeneic stem cell transplantation. TCRdb independently ran MiXCR on the RT-PCR reads; one entry per CDR3 protein. In the table there are some 880,000 distinct CDR3 sequences, about 20% of which are singletons. The sequencing sample was made of blood, either unsorted or a sorted T cell fraction (not recorded which). These receptors were obtained from a human donor who was either an allogeneic HSCT recipient or a stem cell or donor lymphocyte infusion donor (not recorded which). It is not recorded whose cells these are; they may come from a transplant donor.

The chain employs TRBV7-2 and TRBJ2-3, with a weak D call TRBD1 (5 bases). V lost 3 bases and J lost 4, with 11 bases in between. Per the germline V gene, CDR1 is SGHTA and CDR2 is FQGNSA. CDR3 size: 14 residues. CDR3 sequence reads: CASSFQGGADTQYF. In nucleotides, the CDR3 is TGTGCCAGCAGCTTTCAGGGCGGTGCAGATACGCAGTATTTT.

The chain couples TRBV12-3 or TRBV12-4 to TRBJ2-2; D uncertain. Trimming left V 4 bases short and J 5 bases short, with 8 bases between. This CDR3 contains 13 residues. The CDR3 is CASSSFLTGELFF. In DNA, the CDR3 is TGTGCCAGCAGTTCGTTCCTTACCGGGGAGCTGTTTTTT.

This clonotype was counted between two and nine times. The chain couples TRBV15 to TRBJ2-5; a weak D match, TRBD2 (6 bases). CDR1 and CDR2 from the germline V gene are LNHNV and YYDKDF (reference sequence). This CDR3 has 16 residues. V lost 3 bases, J lost 3 bases, and 17 bases lay in between. Written as DNA, the CDR3 is TGTGCCACCAGCAGCTACACCGGGACTGGTAAAGAGACCCAGTACTTC. Translated, it gives CATSSYTGTGKETQYF.

This clonotype was recorded a few times. The chain joins TRBV25-1 to TRBJ2-7; possibly TRBD2 for D (6 bases). The V end was cut by 2 bases, the J end by 5 bases, with 16 bases between. The germline V gene has CDR1 MGHDK and CDR2 SYGVNS. The CDR3 runs to 15 residues. CDR3 bases: TGTGCCAGCAGTGAACCGGGGGACCCTTCCGACGAGCAGTACTTC. Translated: CASSEPGDPSDEQYF.

V and J are TRBV5-1 and TRBJ2-5; D is perhaps TRBD1 (5 bases). Germline V gene data show CDR1 as SGHRS and CDR2 as YFSETQ. V lost 0 bases and J lost 0, with 9 bases in between. CDR3 length: 15 amino acids. The CDR3 here is CASSLVGQDQETQYF. The DNA for the CDR3 is TGCGCCAGCAGCTTGGTGGGGCAGGACCAAGAGACCCAGTACTTC. Complete variable domain (other parts from reference TRBV5-1 and TRBJ2-5): KAGVTQTPRYLIKTRGQQVTLSCSPISGHRSVSWYQQTPGQGLQFLFEYFSETQRNKGNFPGRFSGRQFSNSRSEMNVSTLELGDSALYLCASSLVGQDQETQYFGPGTRLLVL.

CDR3 in DNA: TGCAGTGCTGCTCTAGCGGGGGCAGTAGGGGCCCAGTACTTC. As protein: CSAALAGAVGAQYF. The chain links TRBV20-1 to TRBJ2-5, with 10 bases fitting TRBD2. CDR1 is DFQATT, CDR2 SNEGSKA, per germline (reference sequence). CDR3 length equals 14 residues. V shed 5 bases, J shed 9 bases, and the junction held 12 bases outside the gene matches.

There are a few counts of this clonotype. The chain is built from TRBV2 and TRBJ2-3, with 8 nucleotides matching TRBD1. The CDR3 consists of 15 residues. V shed 9 bases, J shed 3 bases, and the junction held 11 bases outside the gene matches. Per the germline V gene, CDR1 is SNHLY and CDR2 is FYNNEI. This chain's CDR3 is CASPAQGAQTDTQYF. The CDR3 DNA reads as TGTGCCAGTCCAGCGCAGGGGGCGCAGACAGATACGCAGTATTTT.